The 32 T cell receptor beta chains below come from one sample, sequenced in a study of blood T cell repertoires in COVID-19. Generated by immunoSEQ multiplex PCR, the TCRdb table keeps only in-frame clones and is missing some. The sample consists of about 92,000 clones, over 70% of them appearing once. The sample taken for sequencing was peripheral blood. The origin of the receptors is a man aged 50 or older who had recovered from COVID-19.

The CDR3 here is CSVYGQGGRETQYF. The DNA of the CDR3 is TGCAGCGTTTACGGACAGGGTGGCCGGGAGACCCAGTACTTC. The rearrangement uses TRBV29-1 and TRBJ2-5; TRBD1 agrees at 8 bases. CDR3 length equals 14 residues. The V segment lost 5 bases and the J segment 5 bases; nucleotides outside the gene matches: 10. Germline-derived CDR1 and CDR2 are SQVTM and ANQGSEA.

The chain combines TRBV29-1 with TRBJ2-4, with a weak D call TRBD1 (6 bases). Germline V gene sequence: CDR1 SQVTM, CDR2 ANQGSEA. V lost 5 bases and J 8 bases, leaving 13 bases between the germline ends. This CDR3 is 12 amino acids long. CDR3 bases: TGCAGCGTTAAACAGGGTGCGGACATTCAGTACTTC. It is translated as CSVKQGADIQYF.

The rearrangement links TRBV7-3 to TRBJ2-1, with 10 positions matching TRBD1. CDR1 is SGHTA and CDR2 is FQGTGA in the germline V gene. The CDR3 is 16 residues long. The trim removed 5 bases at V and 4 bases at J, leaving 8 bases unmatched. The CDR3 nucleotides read TGTGCCAGCAGCCCGACAGGGGGCACCTATTACAATGAGCAGTTCTTC. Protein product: CASSPTGGTYYNEQFF.

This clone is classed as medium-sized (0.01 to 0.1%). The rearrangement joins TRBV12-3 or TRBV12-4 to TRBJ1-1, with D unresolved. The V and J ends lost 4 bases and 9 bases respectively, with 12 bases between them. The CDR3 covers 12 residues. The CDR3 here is CASSWSAEKAFF. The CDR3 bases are TGTGCCAGCAGTTGGTCCGCAGAAAAAGCTTTCTTT.

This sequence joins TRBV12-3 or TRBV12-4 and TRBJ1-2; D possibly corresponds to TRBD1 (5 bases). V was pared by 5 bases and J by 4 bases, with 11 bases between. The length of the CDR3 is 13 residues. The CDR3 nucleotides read TGTGCCAGCAGTGGCGACAGAGTCTATGGCTACACCTTC. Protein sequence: CASSGDRVYGYTF.

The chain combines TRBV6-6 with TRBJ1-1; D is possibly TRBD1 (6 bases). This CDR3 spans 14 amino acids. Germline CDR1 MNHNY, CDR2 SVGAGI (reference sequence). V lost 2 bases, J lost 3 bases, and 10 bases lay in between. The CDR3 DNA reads TGTGCCAGCAGTTACGGGGCAGGGGACACTGAAGCTTTCTTT. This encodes CASSYGAGDTEAFF.

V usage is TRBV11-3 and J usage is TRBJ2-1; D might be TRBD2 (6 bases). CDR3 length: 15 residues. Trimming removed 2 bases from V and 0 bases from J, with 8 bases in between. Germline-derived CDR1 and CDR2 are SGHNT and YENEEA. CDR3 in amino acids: CASSLRGSSYNEQFF. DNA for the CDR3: TGTGCCAGCAGCTTACGGGGGAGCTCCTACAATGAGCAGTTCTTC.

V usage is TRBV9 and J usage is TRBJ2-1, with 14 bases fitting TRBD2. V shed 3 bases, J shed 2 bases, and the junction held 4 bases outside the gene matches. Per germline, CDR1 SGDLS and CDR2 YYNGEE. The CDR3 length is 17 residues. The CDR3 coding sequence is TGTGCCAGCAGCGCGACTAGCGGGGGGGCCACCTACAATGAGCAGTTCTTC. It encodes CASSATSGGATYNEQFF. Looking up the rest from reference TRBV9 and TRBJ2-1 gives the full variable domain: DSGVTQTPKHLITATGQRVTLRCSPRSGDLSVYWYQQSLDQGLQFLIQYYNGEERAKGNILERFSAQQFPDLHSELNLSSLELGDSALYFCASSATSGGATYNEQFFGPGTRLTVL.

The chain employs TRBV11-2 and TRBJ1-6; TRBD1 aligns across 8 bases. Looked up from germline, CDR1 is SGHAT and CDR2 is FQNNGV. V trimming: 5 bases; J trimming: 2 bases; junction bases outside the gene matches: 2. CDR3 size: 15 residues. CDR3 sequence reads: CASSRQGPYNSPLHF. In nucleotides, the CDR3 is TGTGCCAGCAGCCGACAGGGGCCCTATAATTCACCCCTCCACTTT.

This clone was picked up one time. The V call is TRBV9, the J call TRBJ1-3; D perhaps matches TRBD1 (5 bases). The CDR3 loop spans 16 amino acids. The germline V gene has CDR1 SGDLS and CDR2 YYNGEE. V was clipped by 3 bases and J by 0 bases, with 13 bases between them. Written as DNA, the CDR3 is TGTGCCAGCAGCGGGCTGGGGGGGAGCTCTGGAAACACCATATATTTT. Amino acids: CASSGLGGSSGNTIYF.

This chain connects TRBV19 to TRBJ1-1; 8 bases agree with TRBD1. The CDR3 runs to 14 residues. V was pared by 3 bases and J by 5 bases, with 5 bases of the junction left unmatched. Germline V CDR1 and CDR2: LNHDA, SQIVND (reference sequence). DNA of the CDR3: TGTGCCAGTAGTATTCAGGGGGCGAGGACTGAAGCTTTCTTT. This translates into CASSIQGARTEAFF.

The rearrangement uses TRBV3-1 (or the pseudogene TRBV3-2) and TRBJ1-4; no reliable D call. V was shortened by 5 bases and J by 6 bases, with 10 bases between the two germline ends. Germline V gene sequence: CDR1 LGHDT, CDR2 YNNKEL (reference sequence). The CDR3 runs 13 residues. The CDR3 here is CASSSRWYEKLFF. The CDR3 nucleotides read TGTGCCAGCAGCAGCCGATGGTATGAAAAACTGTTTTTT.

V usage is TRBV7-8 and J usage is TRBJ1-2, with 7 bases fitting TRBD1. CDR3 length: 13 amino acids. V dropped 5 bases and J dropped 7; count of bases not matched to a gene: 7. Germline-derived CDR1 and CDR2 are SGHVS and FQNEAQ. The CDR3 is CASSPGQGVGYTF. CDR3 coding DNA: TGTGCCAGCAGCCCAGGGCAGGGGGTTGGCTACACCTTC.

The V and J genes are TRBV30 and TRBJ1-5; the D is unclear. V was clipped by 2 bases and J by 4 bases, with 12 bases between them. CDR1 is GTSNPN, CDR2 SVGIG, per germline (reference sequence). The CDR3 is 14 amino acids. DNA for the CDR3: TGTGCCTGGAGTTCGACCGAACTAAATCAGCCCCAGCATTTT. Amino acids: CAWSSTELNQPQHF.

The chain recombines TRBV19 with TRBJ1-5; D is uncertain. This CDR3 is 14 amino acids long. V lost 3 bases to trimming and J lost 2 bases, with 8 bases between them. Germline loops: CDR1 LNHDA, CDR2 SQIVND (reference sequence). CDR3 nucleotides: TGTGCCAGTAGTATTAGTCTCGGCAATCAGCCCCAGCATTTT. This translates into CASSISLGNQPQHF.

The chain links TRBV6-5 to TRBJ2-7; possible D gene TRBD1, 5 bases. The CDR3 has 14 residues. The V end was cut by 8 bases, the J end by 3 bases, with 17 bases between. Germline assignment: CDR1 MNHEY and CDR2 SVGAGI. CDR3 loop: CASRLGQADYEQYF. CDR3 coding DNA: TGTGCCAGCCGTCTTGGACAAGCAGACTACGAGCAGTACTTC.

Here the CDR3 DNA reads TGTGCCAGCAGCCAAAGGTCGGGGGTCTCTGGAAACACCATATATTTT. Its protein product is CASSQRSGVSGNTIYF. The chain is built from TRBV3-1 (or the pseudogene TRBV3-2) and TRBJ1-3; TRBD1 might be the D (5 bases). V lost 2 bases and J lost 0, with 11 bases in between. The CDR3 totals 16 residues. Germline V lookup: CDR1 LGHDT, CDR2 YNNKEL (reference sequence).

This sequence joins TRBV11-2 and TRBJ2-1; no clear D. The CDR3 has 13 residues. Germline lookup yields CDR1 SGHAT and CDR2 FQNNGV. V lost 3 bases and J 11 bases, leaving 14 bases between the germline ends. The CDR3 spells CASSFFETPKQFF. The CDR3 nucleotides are TGTGCCAGCAGCTTTTTTGAAACCCCTAAGCAGTTCTTC.

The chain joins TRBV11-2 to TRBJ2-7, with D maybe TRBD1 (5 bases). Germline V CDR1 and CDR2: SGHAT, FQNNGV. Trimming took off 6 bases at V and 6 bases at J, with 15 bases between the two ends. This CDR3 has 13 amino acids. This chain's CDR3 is CASRQAGSREQYF. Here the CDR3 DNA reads TGTGCCAGCAGACAAGCAGGGTCTCGCGAGCAGTACTTC. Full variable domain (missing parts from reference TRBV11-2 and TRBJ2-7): EAGVAQSPRYKIIEKRQSVAFWCNPISGHATLYWYQQILGQGPKLLIQFQNNGVVDDSQLPKDRFSAERLKGVDSTLKIQPAKLEDSAVYLCASRQAGSREQYFGPGTRLTVT.

CDR3 in DNA: TGTGCCAGCAGCTTAGCCCAGGGATACAACTATGGCTACACCTTC. This codes for CASSLAQGYNYGYTF. The rearrangement uses TRBV11-2 and TRBJ1-2, with D tentatively TRBD1 (5 bases). Trimming removed 1 base at V and 2 bases at J, with 11 bases between. Germline CDR1 is SGHAT and CDR2 is FQNNGV. The CDR3 sequence is 15 residues long. Together with reference TRBV11-2 and TRBJ1-2, the CDR3 gives the full variable domain: EAGVAQSPRYKIIEKRQSVAFWCNPISGHATLYWYQQILGQGPKLLIQFQNNGVVDDSQLPKDRFSAERLKGVDSTLKIQPAKLEDSAVYLCASSLAQGYNYGYTFGSGTRLTVV.

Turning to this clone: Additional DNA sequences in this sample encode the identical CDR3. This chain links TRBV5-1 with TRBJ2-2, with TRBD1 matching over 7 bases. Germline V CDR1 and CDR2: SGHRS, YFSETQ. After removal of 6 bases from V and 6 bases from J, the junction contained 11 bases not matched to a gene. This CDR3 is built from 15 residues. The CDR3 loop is CASTRTGIESGELFF. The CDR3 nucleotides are TGCGCCAGCACTAGGACAGGCATCGAGTCCGGGGAGCTGTTTTTT.

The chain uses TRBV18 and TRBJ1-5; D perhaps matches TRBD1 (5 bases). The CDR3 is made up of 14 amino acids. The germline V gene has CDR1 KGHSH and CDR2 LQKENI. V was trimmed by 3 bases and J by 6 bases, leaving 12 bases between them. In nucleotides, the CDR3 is TGTGCCAGCTCACCGGGGTTCCAGGGTCAGCCCCAGCATTTT. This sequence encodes CASSPGFQGQPQHF.

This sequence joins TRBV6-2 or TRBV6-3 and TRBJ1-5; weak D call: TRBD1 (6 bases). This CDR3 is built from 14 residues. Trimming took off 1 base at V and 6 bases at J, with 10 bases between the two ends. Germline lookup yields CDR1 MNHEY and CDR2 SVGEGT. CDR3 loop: CASSYYGTPQPQHF. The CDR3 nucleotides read TGTGCCAGCAGTTACTACGGGACACCTCAGCCCCAGCATTTT.

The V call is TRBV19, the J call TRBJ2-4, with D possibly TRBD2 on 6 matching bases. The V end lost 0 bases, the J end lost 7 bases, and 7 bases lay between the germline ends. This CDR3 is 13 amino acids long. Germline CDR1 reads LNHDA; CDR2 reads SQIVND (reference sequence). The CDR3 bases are TGTGCCAGTAGTATAGATGGGGGGAACATTCAGTACTTC. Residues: CASSIDGGNIQYF.

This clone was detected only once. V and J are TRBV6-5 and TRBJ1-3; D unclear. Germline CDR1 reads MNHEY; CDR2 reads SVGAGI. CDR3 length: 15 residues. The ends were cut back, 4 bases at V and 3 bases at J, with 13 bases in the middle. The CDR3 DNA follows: TGTGCCAGCAGTTCAGGCCGGGCGGGTGGAAACACCATATATTTT. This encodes CASSSGRAGGNTIYF.

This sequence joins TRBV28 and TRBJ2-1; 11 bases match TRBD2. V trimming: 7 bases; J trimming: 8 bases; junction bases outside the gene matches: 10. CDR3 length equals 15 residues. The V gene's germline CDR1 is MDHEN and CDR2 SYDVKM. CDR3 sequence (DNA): TGTGCCAGCACTTTCCTGACTAGCGGGAACGATGAGCAGTTCTTC. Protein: CASTFLTSGNDEQFF.

CDR3 coding DNA: TGCGCCAGCAGCACCTCCGGGACACTCTTCACAGATACGCAGTATTTT. The encoded protein is CASSTSGTLFTDTQYF. This sequence joins TRBV5-1 and TRBJ2-3, with a tentative D call TRBD1 (6 bases). The CDR3 extends over 16 amino acids. V gave up 4 bases and J gave up 2 bases, with 17 bases separating them. CDR1 is SGHRS, CDR2 YFSETQ, per germline.

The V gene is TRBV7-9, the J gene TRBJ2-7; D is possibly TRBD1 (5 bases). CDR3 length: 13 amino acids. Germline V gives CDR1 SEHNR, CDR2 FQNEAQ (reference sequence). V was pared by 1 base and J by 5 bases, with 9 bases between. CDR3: CASSLEQTDEQYF. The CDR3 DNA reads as TGTGCCAGCAGCTTAGAACAGACAGACGAGCAGTACTTC. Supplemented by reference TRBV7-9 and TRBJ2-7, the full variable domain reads DTGVSQNPRHKITKRGQNVTFRCDPISEHNRLYWYRQTLGQGPEFLTYFQNEAQLEKSRLLSDRFSAERPKGSFSTLEIQRTEQGDSAMYLCASSLEQTDEQYFGPGTRLTVT.

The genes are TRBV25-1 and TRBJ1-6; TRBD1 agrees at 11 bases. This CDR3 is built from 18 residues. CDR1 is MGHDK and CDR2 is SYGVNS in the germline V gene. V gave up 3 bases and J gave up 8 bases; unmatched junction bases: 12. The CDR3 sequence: CASSDFPGQGGLDSPLHF. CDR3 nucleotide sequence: TGTGCCAGCAGTGACTTTCCGGGACAGGGGGGTTTAGATTCACCCCTCCACTTT.

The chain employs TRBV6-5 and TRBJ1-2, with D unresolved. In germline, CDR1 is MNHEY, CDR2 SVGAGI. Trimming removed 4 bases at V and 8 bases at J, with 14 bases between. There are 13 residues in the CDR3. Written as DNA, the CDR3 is TGTGCCAGCAGTTCACGGGAGGCGGAAGGCTACACCTTC. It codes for CASSSREAEGYTF.

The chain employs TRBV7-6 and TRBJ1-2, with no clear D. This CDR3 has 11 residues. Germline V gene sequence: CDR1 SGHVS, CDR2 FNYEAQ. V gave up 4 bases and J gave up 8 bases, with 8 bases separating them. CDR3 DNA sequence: TGTGCCAGCAGCTCCCTACGGGGCTACACCTTC. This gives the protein CASSSLRGYTF. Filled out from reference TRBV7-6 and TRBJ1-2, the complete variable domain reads GAGVSQSPRYKVTKRGQDVALRCDPISGHVSLYWYRQALGQGPEFLTYFNYEAQQDKSGLPNDRFSAERPEGSISTLTIQRTEQRDSAMYRCASSSLRGYTFGSGTRLTVV.

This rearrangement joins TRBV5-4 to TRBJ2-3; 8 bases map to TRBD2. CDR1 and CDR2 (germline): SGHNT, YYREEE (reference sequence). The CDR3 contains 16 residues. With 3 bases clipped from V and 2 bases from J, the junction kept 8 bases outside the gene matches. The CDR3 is CASSSGGARATDTQYF. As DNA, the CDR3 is TGTGCCAGCAGCTCCGGGGGGGCTAGGGCCACAGATACGCAGTATTTT.